A single sample is the source of the 4 T cell receptor beta chains below, sequenced in a study of blood T cell repertoires in COVID-19 (TCRdb year 2020). The receptor library was made with the immunoSEQ multiplex PCR assay. TCRdb took over this immuneACCESS table, retaining in-frame rearrangements with V and J assigned. Such tables are incomplete; in checked studies, under half of the missing clones stem from an unresolved V gene, and the remainder is unexplained. The table for this sample lists 95,000 to 100,000 clones; about 90% of them were counted only once. The ten largest clones add up to around a tenth of the sample. The sequenced sample was peripheral blood. The receptors were sampled from a woman aged 25-40 years with acute or convalescent COVID-19.

The rearrangement uses TRBV28 and TRBJ1-2, with D unresolved. Looked up from germline, CDR1 is MDHEN and CDR2 is SYDVKM. The CDR3 spans 11 residues. Between the trimmed V and J ends, which lost 6 bases and 7 bases, there was a span of 9 bases. The DNA for the CDR3 is TGTGCCAGCAGGGATGGAGGTGGCTACACCTTC. This gives the protein CASRDGGGYTF.

This chain uses TRBV10-3 with TRBJ1-6; 8 bases line up with TRBD1. From germline, CDR1 is ENHRY and CDR2 SYGVKD. There are 15 residues in the CDR3. With 5 bases clipped from V and 10 bases from J, the junction kept 10 bases outside the gene matches. The DNA of the CDR3 is TGTGCCATCAGTACCTCTGACAGGGGTGGATCACCCCTCCACTTT. This gives the protein CAISTSDRGGSPLHF.

This clone showed up just a few times. The rearrangement links TRBV5-6 to TRBJ2-1, with TRBD1 as a possible D gene (8 bases). Deletions cut 3 bases from V and 2 bases from J, with 18 bases between. Germline lookup yields CDR1 SGHDT and CDR2 YYEEEE. The CDR3 covers 17 residues. The DNA of the CDR3 is TGTGCCAGCAGCTCCCCAGGGGGGGACAGGACCTACAATGAGCAGTTCTTC. This gives the protein CASSSPGGDRTYNEQFF. The variable domain in full, completed from reference TRBV5-6 and TRBJ2-1, reads DAGVTQSPTHLIKTRGQQVTLRCSPKSGHDTVSWYQQALGQGPQFIFQYYEEEERQRGNFPDRFSGHQFPNYSSELNVNALLLGDSALYLCASSSPGGDRTYNEQFFGPGTRLTVL.

V usage is TRBV29-1 and J usage is TRBJ2-1, with 10 bases aligning to TRBD1. Germline CDR1 SQVTM, CDR2 ANQGSEA. The ends lost 7 bases at V and 5 bases at J; junction bases unmatched: 2. CDR3 size: 12 residues. CDR3 in amino acids: CSAGTGDNEQFF. DNA for the CDR3: TGCAGCGCCGGGACAGGGGACAATGAGCAGTTCTTC.